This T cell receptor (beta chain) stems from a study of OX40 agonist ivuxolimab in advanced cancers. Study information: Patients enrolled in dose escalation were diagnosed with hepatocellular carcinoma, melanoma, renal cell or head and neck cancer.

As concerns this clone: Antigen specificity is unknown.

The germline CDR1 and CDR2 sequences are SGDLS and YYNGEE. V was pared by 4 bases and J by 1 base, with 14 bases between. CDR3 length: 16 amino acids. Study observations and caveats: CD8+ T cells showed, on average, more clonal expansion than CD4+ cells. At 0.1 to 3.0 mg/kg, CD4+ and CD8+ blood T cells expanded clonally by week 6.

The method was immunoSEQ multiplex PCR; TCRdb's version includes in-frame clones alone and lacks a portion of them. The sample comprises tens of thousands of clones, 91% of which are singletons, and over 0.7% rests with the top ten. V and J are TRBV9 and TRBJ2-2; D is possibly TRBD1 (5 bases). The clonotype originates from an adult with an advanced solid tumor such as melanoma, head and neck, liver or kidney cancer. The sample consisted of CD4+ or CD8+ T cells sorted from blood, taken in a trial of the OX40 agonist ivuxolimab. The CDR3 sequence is CASSFAGAGNTGELFF. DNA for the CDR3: TGTGCCAGCAGCTTCGCTGGGGCAGGGAACACCGGGGAGCTGTTTTTT.